This T cell receptor (beta chain) is drawn from a study of cytomegalovirus exposure and HLA in healthy donors (dated by TCRdb to about 2017). With regard to the full study: An earlier analysis of roughly 500 of the donors reported more than 250 Gb of sequence data and some 120 million unique TCR beta sequences from 150 million to 200 million T cells. About 310 gigabases of sequencing data and roughly 90 million unique TCR sequences were included in an early release covering about 700 HLA-typed donors. Of the roughly 400 genotyped donors, roughly 80% fell in the genetic ancestry cluster associated with self-reported Caucasian donors. The study was designed to test whether signatures of past pathogen exposure could be identified by cataloging public T cell receptors. The study profiled the T cell repertoires of hundreds of subjects by immunosequencing and related them to cytomegalovirus serostatus. In addition to the first cohort of 666 subjects, a separate validation cohort of approximately 130 different subjects was used. To predict cytomegalovirus infection status, the study combined high-throughput TCR immunosequencing, statistical association of individual TCRs with disease status, and machine learning. A later analysis re-analyzed previously published TCR beta repertoires from about 600 donors and added high-resolution HLA genotyping to study TCR occurrence patterns. Rather than drawing on any new phenotypic data, the later analysis identified candidate immune exposures from TCR beta sequences and the way those sequences occurred across donors. To decide whether each TCR beta V gene segment behaved as functional or pseudogenic, an earlier analysis of 587 of the donors relied on high-throughput TCR beta sequencing. Alongside the repertoire data, information on donor age, sex, ethnicity and CMV serostatus was compiled. In a later genetic analysis, genome-wide SNP genotypes for about three fifths of the 666 donors were used, and that subset was treated as a discovery cohort. Every repertoire in the discovery cohort had been generated on one and the same sequencing platform. Class I and class II HLA loci were covered by the typing at four-digit resolution. Typing coverage varied by locus: roughly 629-630 donors for A, B, C, DRB1 and DQB1; more than 500 for DQA1; around 610 for DPA1; some 470 for DPB1. Four to six DR-DQ haplotypes were handled as single units for association and clustering because linkage in the cohort was strong. Among around 400 genotyped donors of the cohort, an average of roughly 230,000 unique TCR beta nucleotide sequences was sequenced per donor, of which about 18% were non-productive.

Overall study results and their limits: A further reported finding was that TCR beta sequences accurately predicted the HLA-A and HLA-B alleles for most subjects in the first cohort. Because some donors lacked HLA typing at each locus, the association tests relied only on the typed subset. It was suggested by the authors that the approach could potentially be generalized to other disease states and immunological phenotypes. A later analysis reported that several top co-occurrence clusters appeared linked to parvovirus B19, influenza, CMV and Epstein-Barr virus. According to a later analysis, TCR association rates differed among HLA loci, with DRB1 alleles showing the most associated TCRs and HLA-C alleles showing the fewest. A cluster of highly shared sequence variants was judged likely to represent a technical artifact of the sequencing pipeline. Because counts were too low, approximately 15 rarely observed V segments, including chromosome 9 orphons, were excluded from the earlier analysis of several hundred of the donors. A later analysis found that HLA-associated TCR beta chains were more clonally expanded and had lower generation probabilities than equally common non-associated chains. In a later genetic analysis, fewer N-insertions in productive TCRs were reported among donors in an Asian-associated ancestry cluster than the roughly 710-donor mean. When HLA alleles, especially DR and DQ, strongly co-occurred, attributing TCR associations to individual alleles was difficult. Correlated functional status among segregating V segments might be attributable to linkage disequilibrium, but an unknown experimental factor could not be ruled out. An earlier analysis of 587 of the donors showed that most TCR beta V segments appeared in productive rearrangements either about 87% or about 30% of the time, which broadly matched IMGT annotations. Specific HLA alleles were associated with roughly 17,000 TCR beta sequences at a false discovery rate of 0.05 in a later analysis. Immune exposure information for the cohort was limited to CMV serostatus. An association between a missense DCLRE1C variant and V-gene and J-gene trimming of TCR beta chains was found in a later genetic analysis and replicated in an independent cohort. A total of fewer than 200 TCR beta chains were listed by the study as associated with cytomegalovirus. Across donors, most TCR sequences were observed very rarely, whereas some public TCRs were present in many individuals. Most CMV-associated TCR beta chains appeared to be HLA-restricted in a later analysis, and the HLA associations seemed to be driven largely by CMV exposure. Only TCR beta chains were sequenced in this cohort, and the absence of alpha or paired-chain data limited detectable features. Three of the identified cytomegalovirus-associated TCR beta chains were confirmed in vitro to be specific for cytomegalovirus antigens. Because the 87-base-pair reads could not distinguish some IMGT-functional V segments, including TRBV6-2 and TRBV6-3, those segments were excluded. The classifier was reported to diagnose cytomegalovirus status with high specificity and sensitivity in both the original cohort and the validation cohort. The presence/absence analyses assumed that sequencing depth was roughly uniform across donors, and that assumption may not be true.

V is shortened by 4 bases, J by 1 base, and the region joining them spans 10 bases. From the cysteine up to the phenylalanine, the CDR3 has a length of 14 residues. Just the 42-base CDR3 DNA is kept, in frame starting at base 1. CDR1 SEHNR and CDR2 FQNEAQ were looked up in the germline V gene (reference sequence). Libraries were constructed by the immunoSEQ multiplex PCR assay. The multiplex PCR relied on a mix of 60 forward primers for TCR Vbeta segments and 13 reverse primers for TCR Jbeta segments. The CDR3 region of rearranged TCR beta genes was amplified from genomic DNA by a multiplex PCR assay. The Illumina HiSeq System was used to sequence the amplified TCR beta libraries as 87-base-pair reads. As for how the authors treated the data: Across the roughly 640 repertoires, a later analysis counted about 81 million unique TCR beta chains, 9.5 million to 12 million of which were shared by at least two donors. Raw reads were error-corrected and collapsed into unique sequences by a nearest-neighbor algorithm in which closely related sequences were merged to remove PCR and sequencing errors. Alignment of CDR3 sequences to IMGT reference sequences was used to assign V, D and J gene segments. For a sequence to be retained, a match of at least six nucleotides to both a V gene segment and a J gene segment was required. A rearrangement counted as productive if the CDR3 had no stop codons and remained in frame with V and J, and every other rearrangement counted as non-productive. CDR3 was defined by IMGT convention, running from the second conserved V-encoded cysteine to the conserved J-encoded phenylalanine. The earlier analysis of fewer than 750 of the donors excluded sequences that lacked an unambiguous match to a single V gene segment. An earlier analysis of some 500 of the donors classified V segments as functional when productive rearrangements were above 56.7% and as segregating when the standard deviation between donors was above 5%. A statistical classification framework was built for diagnosing cytomegalovirus status from the catalog of TCR beta chain sequences. A later analysis assigned V and J genes by comparing TCR nucleotide sequences with IMGT/GENE-DB human TR gene sequences. In a later analysis, CDR3 sequences and most-parsimonious VDJ recombination scenarios were assigned using the TCRdist pipeline. In a later analysis, every TCR beta chain was defined by the combination of its CDR3 amino acid sequence and its V-gene family, and reads without a unique V-gene family were dropped. In a later analysis, a few hundred highly shared, low-generation-probability nucleotide sequences were removed to address suspected cross-contamination and a sequencing artifact. In a later analysis, a clonal expansion index for each public chain was calculated from normalized within-repertoire ranks of inferred template counts. Generation probabilities in a later analysis came from a VDJ recombination model fitted to out-of-frame rearrangements, and those results were checked against IGoR. In a later analysis, TCR-TCR, TCR-HLA and TCR-CMV co-occurrence was scored with hypergeometric tests, and a repertoire-size bias correction was applied to TCR pairs. To estimate false discovery rates, a later analysis permuted the HLA or CMV assignments 20 times. In a later analysis, co-occurring TCRs were grouped using DBSCAN, and TCRdist sequence similarity was added for clustering within HLA-allele-positive subsets. For co-occurrence clustering, repertoires with fewer than 30,000 or more than 120,000 public chains were excluded, along with five repertoires with anomalous nucleotide sharing. Here the immuneACCESS table is served through TCRdb, limited to in-frame sequences with V and J called. Missing clones are a known gap in these copies; in checked studies unresolved V genes cover under half, and the rest lacks a known reason. The DNA was the basis for D and trimming; V, J and clone size are from that table. The sample table lists 200,000 or so clones, approximately 88% of them with a count of one. About 2.6% of the sample is taken by the ten largest.

The cohort was made up of under 800 healthy bone marrow donors. At the time of sampling, all cohort members were nominally healthy, though unrecorded immune exposures were likely present. The donor tested CMV seropositive and was one of the 289 seropositive cohort members. Each donor provided a peripheral blood sample, and peripheral blood mononuclear cells were used for TCR beta sequencing. The Qiagen DNeasy Blood Extraction Kit was used to extract genomic DNA from the blood cell samples. For this clone: Its binding antigen is unknown. The sample holds no much larger clone one base away, and base qualities are not on file.

The sample taken for sequencing was PBMCs. This clonotype was sampled from a woman in her forties or fifties in good health and CMV-seropositive. The receptor chain draws on TRBV7-9 and TRBJ1-1; no D gene can be assigned with confidence. CDR3 sequence: CASSSTPQNTEAFF. The DNA sequence reads TGTGCCAGCAGCTCCACCCCACAGAACACTGAAGCTTTCTTT.